This T cell receptor (beta chain) is drawn from a study of blood T cell repertoires in COVID-19 (dated by TCRdb to the early 2020s). About the investigation overall: Samples covering the acute and convalescent phases of COVID-19 were provided by collaborators in the United States, Italy and Spain. The material from the prospective study consisted of cDNA or gDNA derived from T cells, B-cell-depleted T cells, or PBMCs. Deeply sampled blood TCRbeta repertoires from subjects exposed to, actively infected with, or recovered from COVID-19 were included in the dataset. The repertoires were released in a freely available public database meant as a resource for research on the immune response to SARS-CoV-2. The samples were drawn from two sources: the first 160 participants of the ongoing ImmuneRACE study, and 1,254 subjects contributed by 6 global collaborators. A de-identified subject ID, COVID-19 status, age in years and sex were almost always included in the sample metadata. Where available, HLA class I and class II types were obtained from metadata supplied by the sample provider rather than from assay-based typing. On the study overall, not on this receptor specifically: How much clinical and demographic metadata was included differed by source and by participant, and the metadata was provided uncurated.

A note on this clone: Its antigen remains unidentified. No base qualities exist here, and no much larger clone lies one base off it.

TCRbeta CDR3 regions were amplified from genomic DNA by means of the immunoSEQ Assay, a bias-controlled multiplex PCR. On the study's bioinformatics: The number of nucleated cells in each sample was estimated by amplification of reference gene primers within the assay. To quantify the absolute abundance of each unique TCRbeta CDR3 rearrangement, sequence reads were collapsed and filtered. For each sample, productive Simpson clonality was calculated by taking the square root of Simpson's diversity index across productive rearrangements. TCRdb obtained this table from immuneACCESS and retained in-frame rearrangements with V and J assigned. These tables miss some clones; where compared with another copy, unresolved V genes account for less than half of the shortfall, and the remainder is unexplained. V and J calls and clone size are given by that table; D and trimming were obtained from the DNA. The sample has over 85,000 clones on record, around 87% of them singletons. The ten largest clonotypes hold 4% to 5.5% of the sample.

The CDR3 sequence holds 15 residues, the cysteine and phenylalanine included. Here the CDR3 DNA is all that survives: 45 bases in frame from base 1. V loses 2 bases at its end and J loses 4 bases; junction bases beyond the gene matches: 4. The CDR1 and CDR2 encoded by the germline V gene are MNHEY and SVGEGT. Collaborating institutions collected whole blood in K2EDTA tubes following their own protocols. Collaborator samples were shipped for TCRbeta analysis as frozen whole blood, isolated PBMCs, or DNA extracted from either sample type. Sequencing input: peripheral blood. The TCR was taken from a man in his forties with acute or convalescent COVID-19. The chain is encoded by TRBV6-2 or TRBV6-3 joined to TRBJ2-1; TRBD1 agrees with 8 junctional bases. This receptor has the CDR3 CASSYGTGVYNEQFF. The DNA sequence is given as TGTGCCAGCAGTTACGGGACAGGAGTTTACAATGAGCAGTTCTTC.